The clone carrying this TCR beta chain was detected many times. The antigen is not known. The CDR3 loop spans 14 amino acids. In germline, CDR1 is MDHEN, CDR2 SYDVKM. V lost 4 bases and J lost 5; bases outside the gene matches: 7. The data derive from a study of T-cell reconstitution after alpha-beta-depleted transplantation in children. TCRbeta library preparation incorporated unique molecular identifiers. TCRdb redid the calling of the PCR reads with MiXCR, one entry per CDR3 protein. The sample lists 330,000 or so distinct CDR3 sequences, nearly 8% seen once, with approximately 9.6% in the top ten. Findings and limits, study-wide: The study reportedly traced alpha-beta T cells about two months after transplant to several hundred expanded graft clones. At day 60, the high TCRbeta diversity found in some patients originated from recipient T cells and thymic progenitors that had survived. From newly produced T cells came most of the T-cell counts and diversity one year after transplant.

This receptor was taken from a female patient between 2 and 15 years old who had a stem cell transplant for Fanconi anemia, so the T cells may come from the graft donor. This sequence joins TRBV28 and TRBJ2-7; 8 nucleotides line up with TRBD2. The starting material was peripheral blood, obtained 360 days after TCRalphabeta/CD19-depleted stem cell transplant. This CDR3 is CASSYSVAGNEQYF. The CDR3 coding sequence is TGTGCCAGCAGTTACTCGGTAGCGGGAAACGAGCAGTACTTC.